One and the same sample provided the 10 T cell receptor beta chains below, sequenced in a study of blood T cells in healthy people across ages. A J-beta primer mix and a sample-barcoded 5' primer were used in a second PCR of about 6 to 12 cycles. MiXCR, run by TCRdb on the 5' RACE reads, gives a single entry per CDR3 protein. The table shows more than 500,000 distinct CDR3 sequences, with roughly a quarter occurring only once. Separately, the same data were catalogued under a study of T cells of mothers and their children.

Specimen: blood. The source is a boy between 2 and 15 years old in good health.

The gene calls are TRBV29-1 and TRBJ2-4; 9 nucleotides agree with TRBD1. After removal of 6 bases from V and 7 bases from J, the junction contained 7 bases not matched to a gene. From germline, CDR1 is SQVTM and CDR2 ANQGSEA. There are 13 residues in the CDR3. CDR3 DNA: TGCAGCGTCCACAGGGGGCTAGGGAACATTCAGTACTTC. This translates into CSVHRGLGNIQYF.

The genes are TRBV10-3 and TRBJ1-1, with D uncertain. In germline, CDR1 is ENHRY, CDR2 SYGVKD. V lost 11 bases and J lost 2, with 9 bases in between. This CDR3 has 11 amino acids. The CDR3 nucleotides read TGTGCCGGGTCCCAAAACACTGAAGCTTTCTTT. This sequence encodes CAGSQNTEAFF.

The chain uses TRBV2 and TRBJ2-7; 10 bases map to TRBD1. Germline values: CDR1 SNHLY, CDR2 FYNNEI. Trimming removed 5 bases from V and 8 bases from J; junction bases left unmatched: 3. The CDR3 loop spans 12 amino acids. This CDR3 is CASSQGQGKQYF. The CDR3 DNA is TGTGCCAGCAGTCAGGGACAGGGGAAGCAGTACTTC.

This clonotype was detected ten times or more. The chain combines TRBV6-5 with TRBJ2-1; the match to TRBD2 covers 12 bases. The V gene's germline CDR1 is MNHEY and CDR2 SVGAGI. The CDR3 has 14 amino acids. Trimming removed 6 bases from V and 7 bases from J; junction bases left unmatched: 4. The CDR3, as DNA: TGTGCCAGCAGCCTAGCGGGGGGGCCGAATGAGCAGTTCTTC. Translated: CASSLAGGPNEQFF.

This clonotype was seen a few times. This chain joins TRBV12-3 or TRBV12-4 and TRBJ2-5; tentative D call: TRBD2 (6 bases). The CDR3 runs 13 residues. The V end was cut by 5 bases, the J end by 4 bases, with 11 bases between. CDR3 nucleotide sequence: TGTGCCAGCAGTACCAGGAGGGCAGAGACCCAGTACTTC. This translates into CASSTRRAETQYF.

This clonotype was seen more than once but under ten times. The rearrangement links TRBV12-3 or TRBV12-4 to TRBJ2-7; 8 nucleotides match TRBD1. V shed 3 bases and J 2 bases; nucleotides not matched to a gene: 6. The CDR3 extends over 15 amino acids. CDR3 sequence reads: CASSLGQGATYEQYF. DNA for the CDR3: TGTGCCAGCAGTTTGGGTCAGGGGGCTACCTACGAGCAGTACTTC.

In this sample, this clonotype turned up a few times. The gene calls are TRBV20-1 and TRBJ2-6; TRBD1 matches at 7 bases. The V and J ends lost 6 bases and 0 bases, in that order; junction bases with no gene match: 11. CDR1 is DFQATT, CDR2 SNEGSKA, per germline (reference sequence). This CDR3 has 17 residues. The CDR3, as DNA: TGCAGTGCCGTCCCGGGACAGACTCTCTCTGGGGCCAACGTCCTGACTTTC. Amino acid sequence: CSAVPGQTLSGANVLTF.

There are a few counts of this clonotype. The chain joins TRBV7-3 to TRBJ2-3; possible D gene TRBD2, 6 bases. There are 15 residues in the CDR3. Germline V gene data show CDR1 as SGHTA and CDR2 as FQGTGA. Trimming removed 5 bases at V and 0 bases at J, with 12 bases between. The CDR3 sequence: CASSPRLGSTDTQYF. Here the CDR3 DNA reads TGTGCCAGCAGCCCCCGACTAGGGAGCACAGATACGCAGTATTTT.

V gene TRBV29-1 combines with J gene TRBJ2-3, with 15 bases lining up with TRBD2. V shed 6 bases, J shed 4 bases, and the junction held 8 bases outside the gene matches. The length of the CDR3 is 16 residues. The germline V gene has CDR1 SQVTM and CDR2 ANQGSEA. CDR3 nucleotides: TGCAGCGTGCCGGGACTAGCGGGAGGAGGGGCAGATACGCAGTATTTT. This gives the protein CSVPGLAGGGADTQYF.

This clonotype has only a few counts. The rearrangement links TRBV20-1 to TRBJ2-3, with D unresolved. Germline V lookup: CDR1 DFQATT, CDR2 SNEGSKA (reference sequence). The CDR3 length is 11 residues. Trimming took off 6 bases at V and 2 bases at J, with 6 bases between the two ends. CDR3 coding DNA: TGCAGTGCCCACCACACAGATACGCAGTATTTT. Amino acids: CSAHHTDTQYF.